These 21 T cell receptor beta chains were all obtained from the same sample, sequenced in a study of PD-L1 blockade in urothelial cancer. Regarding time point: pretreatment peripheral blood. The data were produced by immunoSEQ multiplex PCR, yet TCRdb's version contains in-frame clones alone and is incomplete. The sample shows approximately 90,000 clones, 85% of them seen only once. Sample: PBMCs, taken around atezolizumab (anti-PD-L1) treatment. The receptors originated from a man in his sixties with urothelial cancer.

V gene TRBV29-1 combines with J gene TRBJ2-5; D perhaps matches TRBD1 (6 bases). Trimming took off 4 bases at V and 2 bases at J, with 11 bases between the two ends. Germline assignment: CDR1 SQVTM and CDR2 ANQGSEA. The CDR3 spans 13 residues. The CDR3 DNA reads TGCAGCGTTGGACCGGGACATCAAGAGACCCAGTACTTC. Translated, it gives CSVGPGHQETQYF.

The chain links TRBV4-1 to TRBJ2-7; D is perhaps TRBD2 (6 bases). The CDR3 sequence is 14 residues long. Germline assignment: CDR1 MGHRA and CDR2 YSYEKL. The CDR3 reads CAKRRGESSYEQYF. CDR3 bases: TGCGCAAAACGGAGGGGCGAAAGCTCCTACGAGCAGTACTTC.

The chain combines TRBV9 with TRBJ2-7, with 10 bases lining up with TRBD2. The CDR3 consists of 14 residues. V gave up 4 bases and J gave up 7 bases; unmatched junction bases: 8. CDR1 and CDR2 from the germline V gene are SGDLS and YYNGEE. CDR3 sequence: CASSLGLAEVEQYF. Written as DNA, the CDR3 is TGTGCCAGCAGCTTAGGACTAGCGGAGGTGGAGCAGTACTTC.

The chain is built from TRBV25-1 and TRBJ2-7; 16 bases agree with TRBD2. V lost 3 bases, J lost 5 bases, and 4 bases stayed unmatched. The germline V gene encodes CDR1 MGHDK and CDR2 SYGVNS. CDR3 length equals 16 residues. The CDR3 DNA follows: TGTGCCAGCAGTGAGCCGGGACTAGCGGGGGGGCACGAGCAGTACTTC. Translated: CASSEPGLAGGHEQYF.

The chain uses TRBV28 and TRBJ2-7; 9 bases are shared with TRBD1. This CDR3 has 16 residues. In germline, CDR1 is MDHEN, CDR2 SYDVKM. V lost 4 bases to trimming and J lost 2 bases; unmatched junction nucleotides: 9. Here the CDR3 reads CASSSPSGTGTYEQYF. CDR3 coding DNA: TGTGCCAGCAGTTCCCCTTCAGGGACAGGGACCTACGAGCAGTACTTC. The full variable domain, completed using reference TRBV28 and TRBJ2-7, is DVKVTQSSRYLVKRTGEKVFLECVQDMDHENMFWYRQDPGLGLRLIYFSYDVKMKEKGDIPEGYSVSREKKERFSLILESASTNQTSMYLCASSSPSGTGTYEQYFGPGTRLTVT.

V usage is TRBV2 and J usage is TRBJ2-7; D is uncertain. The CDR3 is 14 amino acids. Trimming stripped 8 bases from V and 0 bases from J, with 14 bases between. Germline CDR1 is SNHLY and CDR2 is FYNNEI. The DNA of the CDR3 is TGTGCCAGCTTAGAGTTCGATAGCTCCTACGAGCAGTACTTC. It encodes CASLEFDSSYEQYF.

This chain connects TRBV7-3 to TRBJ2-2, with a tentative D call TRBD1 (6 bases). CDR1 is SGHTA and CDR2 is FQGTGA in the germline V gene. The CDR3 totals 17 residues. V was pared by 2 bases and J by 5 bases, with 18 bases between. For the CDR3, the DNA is TGTGCCAGCAGCTTACATCCCCCGCAGGGGCGGACCGGGGAGCTGTTTTTT. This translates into CASSLHPPQGRTGELFF.

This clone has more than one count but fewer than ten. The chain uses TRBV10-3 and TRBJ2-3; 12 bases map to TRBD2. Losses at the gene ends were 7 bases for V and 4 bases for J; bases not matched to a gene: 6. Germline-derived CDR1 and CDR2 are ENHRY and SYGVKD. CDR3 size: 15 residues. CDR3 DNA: TGTGCCATCACTAGACTAGCGGGAGCAGCAGATACGCAGTATTTT. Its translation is CAITRLAGAADTQYF.

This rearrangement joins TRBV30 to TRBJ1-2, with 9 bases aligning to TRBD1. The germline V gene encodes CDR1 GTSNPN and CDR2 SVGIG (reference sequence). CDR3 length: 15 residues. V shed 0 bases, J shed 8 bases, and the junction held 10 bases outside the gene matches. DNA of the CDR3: TGTGCCTGGAGTGTAACCGGGACAGGGACGAGAGGCTACACCTTC. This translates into CAWSVTGTGTRGYTF.

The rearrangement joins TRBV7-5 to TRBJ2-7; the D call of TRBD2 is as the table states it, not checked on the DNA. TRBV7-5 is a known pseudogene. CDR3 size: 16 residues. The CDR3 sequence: CARSFISEGEDYEQYF. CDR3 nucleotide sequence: TGTGCCAGAAGCTTTATTTCCGAGGGTGAGGACTACGAGCAGTACTTC.

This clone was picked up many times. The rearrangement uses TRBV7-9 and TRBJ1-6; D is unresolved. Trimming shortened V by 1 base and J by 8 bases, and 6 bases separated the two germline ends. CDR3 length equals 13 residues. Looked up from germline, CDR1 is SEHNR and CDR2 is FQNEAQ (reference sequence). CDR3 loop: CASSLGADSPLHF. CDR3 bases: TGTGCCAGCAGCTTAGGAGCCGATTCACCCCTCCACTTT. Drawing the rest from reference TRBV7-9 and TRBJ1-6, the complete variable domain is DTGVSQNPRHKITKRGQNVTFRCDPISEHNRLYWYRQTLGQGPEFLTYFQNEAQLEKSRLLSDRFSAERPKGSFSTLEIQRTEQGDSAMYLCASSLGADSPLHFGNGTRLTVT.

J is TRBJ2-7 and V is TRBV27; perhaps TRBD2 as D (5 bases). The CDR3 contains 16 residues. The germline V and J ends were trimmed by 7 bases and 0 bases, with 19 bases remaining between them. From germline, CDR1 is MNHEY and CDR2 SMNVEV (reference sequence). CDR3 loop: CASTPRRGTLSYEQYF. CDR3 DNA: TGTGCCAGCACCCCCCGCCGGGGAACTCTCTCCTACGAGCAGTACTTC.

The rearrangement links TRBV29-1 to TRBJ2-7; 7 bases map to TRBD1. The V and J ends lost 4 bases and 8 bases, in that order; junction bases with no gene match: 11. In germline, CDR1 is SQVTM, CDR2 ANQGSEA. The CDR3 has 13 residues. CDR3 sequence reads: CSVVGLQGIQQYF. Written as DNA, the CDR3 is TGCAGCGTTGTGGGATTACAGGGGATCCAGCAGTACTTC.

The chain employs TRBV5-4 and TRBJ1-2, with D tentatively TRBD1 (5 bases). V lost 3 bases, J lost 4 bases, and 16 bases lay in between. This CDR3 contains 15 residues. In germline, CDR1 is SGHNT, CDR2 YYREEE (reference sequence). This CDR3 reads CASSSLGLVGYGYTF. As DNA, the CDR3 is TGTGCCAGCAGCTCACTGGGGCTGGTCGGCTATGGCTACACCTTC.

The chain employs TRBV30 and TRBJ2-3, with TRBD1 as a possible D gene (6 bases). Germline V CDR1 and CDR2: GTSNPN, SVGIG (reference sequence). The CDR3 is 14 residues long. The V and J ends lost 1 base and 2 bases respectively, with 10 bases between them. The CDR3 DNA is TGTGCCTGGAGTGCTTTGGGGGCCACAGATACGCAGTATTTT. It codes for CAWSALGATDTQYF.

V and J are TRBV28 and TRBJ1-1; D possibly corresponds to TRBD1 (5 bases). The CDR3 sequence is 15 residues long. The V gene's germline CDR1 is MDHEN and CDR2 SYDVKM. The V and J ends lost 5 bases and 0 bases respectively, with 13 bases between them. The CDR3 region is CASSPPWDLNTEAFF. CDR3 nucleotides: TGTGCCAGCAGTCCCCCGTGGGACTTGAACACTGAAGCTTTCTTT.

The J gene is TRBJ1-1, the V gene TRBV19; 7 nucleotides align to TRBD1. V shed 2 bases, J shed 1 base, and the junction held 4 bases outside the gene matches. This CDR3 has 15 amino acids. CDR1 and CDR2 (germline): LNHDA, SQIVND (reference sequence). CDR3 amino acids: CASSIWGQPNTEAFF. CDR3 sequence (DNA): TGTGCCAGTAGTATATGGGGACAGCCGAACACTGAAGCTTTCTTT.

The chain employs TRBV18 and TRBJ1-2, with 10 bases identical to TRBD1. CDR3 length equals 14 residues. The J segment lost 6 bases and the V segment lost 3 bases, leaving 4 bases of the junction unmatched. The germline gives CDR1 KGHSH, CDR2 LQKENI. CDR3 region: CASSPGTGANGYTF. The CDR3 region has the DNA TGTGCCAGCTCACCGGGGACAGGGGCTAATGGCTACACCTTC.

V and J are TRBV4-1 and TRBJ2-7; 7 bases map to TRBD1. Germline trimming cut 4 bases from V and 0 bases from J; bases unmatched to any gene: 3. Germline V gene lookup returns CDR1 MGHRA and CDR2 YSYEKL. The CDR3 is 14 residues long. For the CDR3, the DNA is TGCGCCAGCAGCCCCGGGACAGCCTCCTACGAGCAGTACTTC. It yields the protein CASSPGTASYEQYF.

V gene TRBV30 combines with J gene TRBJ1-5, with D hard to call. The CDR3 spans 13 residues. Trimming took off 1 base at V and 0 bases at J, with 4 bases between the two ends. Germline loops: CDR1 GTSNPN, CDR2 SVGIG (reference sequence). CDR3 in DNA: TGTGCCTGGAGTGGTTATAGCAATCAGCCCCAGCATTTT. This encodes CAWSGYSNQPQHF.

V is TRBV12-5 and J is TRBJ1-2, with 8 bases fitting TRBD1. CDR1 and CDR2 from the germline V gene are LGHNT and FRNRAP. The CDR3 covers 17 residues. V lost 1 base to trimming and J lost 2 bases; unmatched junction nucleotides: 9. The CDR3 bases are TGTGCTAGTGGTTTGGATTACGACAGGGGATCGAACTATGGCTACACCTTC. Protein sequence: CASGLDYDRGSNYGYTF.